The next 12 T cell receptor beta chains were all read from a single sample in a study of response to subunit inactivated influenza vaccine. Via MiXCR, TCRdb re-called the RT-PCR reads, giving one row per CDR3 protein. Among under 950,000 distinct CDR3 sequences listed, around 20% were seen once. Here the sequenced sample was PBMCs from blood, taken about 5 days after vaccination. The origin of the receptors is a man in his forties or fifties who received an inactivated influenza vaccine.

The chain combines TRBV20-1 with TRBJ1-5; possibly TRBD1 for D (5 bases). V lost 4 bases and J lost 0, with 7 bases in between. Germline assignment: CDR1 DFQATT and CDR2 SNEGSKA (reference sequence). CDR3 length: 13 amino acids. The CDR3 region is CSAKDTSNQPQHF. The CDR3 nucleotides are TGCAGTGCTAAGGACACTAGCAATCAGCCCCAGCATTTT.

This clonotype was seen more than once but under ten times. This chain uses TRBV28 with TRBJ1-1; D not resolved. The length of the CDR3 is 13 residues. Germline assignment: CDR1 MDHEN and CDR2 SYDVKM. The germline V and J ends were trimmed by 3 bases and 6 bases, with 11 bases remaining between them. In DNA form, the CDR3 reads TGTGCCAGCAGTTTTGAGGGTATGGCTGAAGCTTTCTTT. Amino acids: CASSFEGMAEAFF. The variable domain in full, with the rest retrieved from reference TRBV28 and TRBJ1-1, is DVKVTQSSRYLVKRTGEKVFLECVQDMDHENMFWYRQDPGLGLRLIYFSYDVKMKEKGDIPEGYSVSREKKERFSLILESASTNQTSMYLCASSFEGMAEAFFGQGTRLTVV.

This clonotype came up a few times. This chain joins TRBV27 and TRBJ2-3; 7 positions match TRBD1. Trimming took 4 bases from V and 3 from J; bases not matched to a gene: 10. This CDR3 contains 16 residues. The germline V gene has CDR1 MNHEY and CDR2 SMNVEV (reference sequence). CDR3 sequence (DNA): TGTGCCAGCAGTTCCCGAGACAGGGTTCAGACAGATACGCAGTATTTT. Residues: CASSSRDRVQTDTQYF.

This chain links TRBV7-9 with TRBJ2-1, with TRBD2 matching over 9 bases. Trimming at V came to 1 base and at J to 3 bases, leaving 4 bases not matched to a gene. Germline loops: CDR1 SEHNR, CDR2 FQNEAQ (reference sequence). CDR3 length: 16 amino acids. CDR3 sequence: CASSLGLAVLYNEQFF. In DNA form, the CDR3 reads TGTGCCAGCAGCTTAGGACTAGCGGTCCTCTACAATGAGCAGTTCTTC.

CDR3 in amino acids: CASSLARDASNQPQHF. The CDR3 DNA follows: TGTGCCAGCAGCTTAGCAAGGGACGCTAGCAATCAGCCCCAGCATTTT. The J gene is TRBJ1-5, the V gene TRBV7-2; D may be TRBD1 (5 bases). V dropped 0 bases and J dropped 0 bases, with 9 bases sitting between them. The CDR3 has 16 amino acids. CDR1 is SGHTA, CDR2 FQGNSA, per germline. Variable domain in full (rest from reference TRBV7-2 and TRBJ1-5): GAGVSQSPSNKVTEKGKDVELRCDPISGHTALYWYRQSLGQGLEFLIYFQGNSAPDKSGLPSDRFSAERTGGSVSTLTIQRTQQEDSAVYLCASSLARDASNQPQHFGDGTRLSIL.

The V and J genes are TRBV6-1 and TRBJ2-7, with 7 nucleotides matching TRBD1. The V and J ends lost 5 bases and 3 bases, in that order; junction bases with no gene match: 10. Germline V lookup: CDR1 MNHNS, CDR2 SASEGT. This CDR3 has 15 amino acids. CDR3 nucleotide sequence: TGTGCCAGCAGTATTGCAGGGGACAGTAGCTACGAGCAGTACTTC. This translates into CASSIAGDSSYEQYF.

This clonotype was counted between two and nine times. V usage is TRBV14 and J usage is TRBJ2-1; 9 positions match TRBD2. The CDR3 covers 21 residues. V was clipped by 2 bases and J by 0 bases; unmatched bases: 17. Germline lookup yields CDR1 SGHDN and CDR2 FVKESK. DNA for the CDR3: TGTGCCAGCAGCCAATCTCAAACGGGAGCGGGAGGCCTCGGCTCCTACAATGAGCAGTTCTTC. This translates into CASSQSQTGAGGLGSYNEQFF.

V usage is TRBV4-1 and J usage is TRBJ2-5, with 9 nucleotides matching TRBD1. CDR3 length equals 21 residues. The V and J ends lost 0 bases and 5 bases, in that order; junction bases with no gene match: 22. Germline V lookup: CDR1 MGHRA, CDR2 YSYEKL. CDR3: CASSQEDAGQGEFWIVETQYF. CDR3 DNA sequence: TGCGCCAGCAGCCAAGAAGATGCGGGACAGGGAGAATTTTGGATTGTGGAGACCCAGTACTTC.

This clonotype showed up just a few times. The rearrangement links TRBV12-3 or TRBV12-4 to TRBJ1-1; D may be TRBD1 (6 bases). Trimming shortened V by 7 bases and J by 3 bases, and 9 bases separated the two germline ends. The CDR3 is 12 residues long. Here the CDR3 DNA reads TGTGCCAGCAAGGGGGTGCACACTGAAGCTTTCTTT. Translating it yields CASKGVHTEAFF.

This chain joins TRBV11-2 and TRBJ2-5; 11 positions match TRBD2. The CDR3 has 17 amino acids. CDR1 SGHAT and CDR2 FQNNGV come from the germline V gene. The trim removed 6 bases at V and 0 bases at J, leaving 9 bases unmatched. The CDR3 DNA reads TGTGCCAGCAGTCCTCCCCTGGGACTAGCGGACCAAGAGACCCAGTACTTC. Its translation is CASSPPLGLADQETQYF.

The rearrangement links TRBV29-1 to TRBJ1-6, with TRBD1 matching over 7 bases. The germline V gene has CDR1 SQVTM and CDR2 ANQGSEA. CDR3 length equals 15 residues. V lost 5 bases, J lost 4 bases, and 8 bases stayed unmatched. CDR3 coding DNA: TGCAGCGTTATGACCGGGACAGATTATAATTCACCCCTCCACTTT. It is translated as CSVMTGTDYNSPLHF.

In this sample, this clonotype turned up a few times. V is TRBV3-1 and J is TRBJ2-1, with unresolved D. Trimming removed 1 base at V and 7 bases at J, with 8 bases between. The germline gives CDR1 LGHDT, CDR2 YNNKEL (reference sequence). This CDR3 is 13 amino acids long. CDR3 sequence: CASSQAAQNEQFF. In DNA form, the CDR3 reads TGTGCCAGCAGCCAAGCGGCACAGAATGAGCAGTTCTTC.